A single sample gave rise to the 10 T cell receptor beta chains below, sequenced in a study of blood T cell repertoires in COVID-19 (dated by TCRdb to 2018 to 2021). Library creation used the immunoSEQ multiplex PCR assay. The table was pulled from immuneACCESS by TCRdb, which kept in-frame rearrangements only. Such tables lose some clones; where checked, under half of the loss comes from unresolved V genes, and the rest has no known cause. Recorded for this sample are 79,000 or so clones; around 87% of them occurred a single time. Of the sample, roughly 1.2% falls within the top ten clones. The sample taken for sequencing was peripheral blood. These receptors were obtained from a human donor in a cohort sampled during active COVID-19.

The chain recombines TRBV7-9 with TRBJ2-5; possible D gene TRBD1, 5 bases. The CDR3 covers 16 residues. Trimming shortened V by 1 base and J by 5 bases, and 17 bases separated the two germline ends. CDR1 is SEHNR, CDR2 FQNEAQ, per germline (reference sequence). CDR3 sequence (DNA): TGTGCCAGCAGCTTAGGGGGCAGCCCCAGCCTTGAGACCCAGTACTTC. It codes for CASSLGGSPSLETQYF.

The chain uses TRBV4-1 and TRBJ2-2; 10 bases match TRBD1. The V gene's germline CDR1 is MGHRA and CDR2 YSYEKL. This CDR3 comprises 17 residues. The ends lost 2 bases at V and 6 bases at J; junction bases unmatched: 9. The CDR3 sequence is CASSQWGGTGVPGELFF. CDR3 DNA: TGCGCCAGCAGCCAATGGGGCGGGACAGGGGTACCCGGGGAGCTGTTTTTT.

The CDR3 DNA sequence: TGTGCCAGCAGTTACTCGGAGATCACCTACAATGAGCAGTTCTTC. The encoded protein is CASSYSEITYNEQFF. V usage is TRBV6-5 and J usage is TRBJ2-1; no firm D call. The CDR3 is made up of 15 amino acids. Trimming shortened V by 0 bases and J by 2 bases, and 8 bases separated the two germline ends. Germline CDR1 reads MNHEY; CDR2 reads SVGAGI.

This chain's CDR3 is CASSLTGYNQPQHF. The CDR3 coding sequence is TGTGCCAGTAGTCTCACAGGGTACAATCAGCCCCAGCATTTT. The V gene is TRBV19, the J gene TRBJ1-5; tentatively, D is TRBD1 (6 bases). The V and J ends lost 5 bases and 3 bases respectively, with 11 bases between them. The CDR3 runs to 14 residues. Germline values: CDR1 LNHDA, CDR2 SQIVND (reference sequence).

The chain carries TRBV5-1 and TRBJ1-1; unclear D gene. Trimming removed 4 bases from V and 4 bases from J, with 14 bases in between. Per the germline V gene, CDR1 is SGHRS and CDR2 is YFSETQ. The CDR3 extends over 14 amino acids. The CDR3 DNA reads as TGCGCCAGCAGCGATCAGCCGGGAGGCACTGAAGCTTTCTTT. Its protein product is CASSDQPGGTEAFF.

Here the CDR3 DNA reads TGTGCCAGCACTCTGACAGGGGGCTCCTACGAGCAGTACTTC. Translating it yields CASTLTGGSYEQYF. V usage is TRBV28 and J usage is TRBJ2-7; 9 nucleotides agree with TRBD1. Losses at the gene ends were 7 bases for V and 0 bases for J; bases not matched to a gene: 4. The CDR3 is 14 residues long. Germline V gene data show CDR1 as MDHEN and CDR2 as SYDVKM.

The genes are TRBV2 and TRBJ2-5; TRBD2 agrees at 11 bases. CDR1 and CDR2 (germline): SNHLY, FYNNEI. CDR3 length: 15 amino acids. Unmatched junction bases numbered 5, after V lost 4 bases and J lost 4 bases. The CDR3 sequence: CASSVGTSGPETQYF. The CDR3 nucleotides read TGTGCCAGCAGTGTCGGGACTAGCGGACCAGAGACCCAGTACTTC.

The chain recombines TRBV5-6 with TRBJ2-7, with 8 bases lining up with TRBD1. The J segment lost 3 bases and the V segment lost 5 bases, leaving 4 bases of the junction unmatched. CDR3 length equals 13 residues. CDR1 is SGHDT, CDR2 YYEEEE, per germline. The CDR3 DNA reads TGTGCCAGCAGACCGACAGGGGTCTACGAGCAGTACTTC. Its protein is CASRPTGVYEQYF.

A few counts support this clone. DNA of the CDR3: TGTGCTAGTGGTTTGGGGACAGGGAGCTCCTACAATGAGCAGTTCTTC. Translating it yields CASGLGTGSSYNEQFF. This chain uses TRBV12-5 with TRBJ2-1; 8 bases align to TRBD1. CDR3 length: 16 amino acids. CDR1 LGHNT and CDR2 FRNRAP come from the germline V gene. V lost 1 base and J lost 0; bases outside the gene matches: 2.

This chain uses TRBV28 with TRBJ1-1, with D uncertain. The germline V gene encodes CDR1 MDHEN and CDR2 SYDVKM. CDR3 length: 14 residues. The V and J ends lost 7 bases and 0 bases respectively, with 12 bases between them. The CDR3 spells CASTYEGLNTEAFF. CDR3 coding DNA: TGTGCCAGCACCTACGAGGGTTTGAACACTGAAGCTTTCTTT.